Below are 5 T cell receptor beta chains sequenced from a single sample in a study of graft-versus-host responses after intestinal transplantation. Grafts had their tissue processed, releasing intraepithelial and lamina propria lymphocytes. The table came from immunoSEQ multiplex PCR; TCRdb's copy has only in-frame clones and leaves some out. This sample has some 15,000 clones, with 65% to 90% found just once. Sequencing used ileum tissue, obtained around 600 days after intestinal transplantation. The receptors were gathered from a human patient who received an intestinal transplant, so some T cells may come from the graft donor.

J is TRBJ1-5 and V is TRBV10-2; D unresolved. The V gene's germline CDR1 is WSHSY and CDR2 SAAADI. The germline V and J ends were trimmed by 6 bases and 0 bases, with 6 bases remaining between them. The CDR3 has 13 amino acids. CDR3 nucleotide sequence: TGCGCCAGCAGGACTGATAGCAATCAGCCCCAGCATTTT. It translates to CASRTDSNQPQHF.

Worth noting for this clone: Given a much more abundant clone one base away, this may be a read error. The rearrangement joins TRBV5-6 to TRBJ1-2, with D perhaps matching TRBD1 (5 bases). The CDR3 extends over 14 amino acids. Germline CDR1 and CDR2: SGHDT and YYEEEE. Trimming pared 3 bases from V and 7 bases from J, leaving 16 bases between. The CDR3 DNA follows: TGTGCCAGCAGCTGGGGGACGGCGGTAGCTGGCTACACCTTC. It specifies CASSWGTAVAGYTF.

The V and J genes are TRBV14 and TRBJ2-2; no definite D call. Trimming shortened V by 5 bases and J by 5 bases, and 9 bases separated the two germline ends. The CDR3 is 13 amino acids. Germline V gene lookup returns CDR1 SGHDN and CDR2 FVKESK. Written as DNA, the CDR3 is TGTGCCAGCAGCGACATGTGGACCGGGGAGCTGTTTTTT. This translates into CASSDMWTGELFF.

The chain couples TRBV9 to TRBJ2-5, with 7 bases that match TRBD2. The J call may be faulty, since TRBJ2-7 better matches the DNA end. This CDR3 has 15 residues. The V gene's germline CDR1 is SGDLS and CDR2 YYNGEE. The CDR3 is CASSKGEGGLDEQYF. The CDR3, as DNA: TGTGCCAGCAGTAAAGGGGAGGGAGGGCTAGACGAGCAGTACTTC.

The V call is TRBV6-5, the J call TRBJ1-1; no clear D gene. Germline loops: CDR1 MNHEY, CDR2 SVGAGI. This CDR3 spans 14 amino acids. V lost 2 bases, J lost 8 bases, and 15 bases lay in between. In nucleotides, the CDR3 is TGTGCCAGCAGTTACCTTCACCCTCCGGAGGAAGCTTTCTTT. Its translation: CASSYLHPPEEAFF.